The entry below gives a single T cell receptor beta chain sequence along with its context. The trim removed 0 bases at V and 2 bases at J, leaving 5 bases unmatched. This CDR3 is built from 17 residues. CDR1 and CDR2 (germline): KGHSH, LQKENI. The repertoire was sequenced with immunoSEQ multiplex PCR; TCRdb's copy has only in-frame clones and lacks some. The sample yields 160,000 or so clones, roughly 92% seen once. The sample is drawn from a study of control samples from healthy donors and cancer patients. The chain has TRBV18 and TRBJ2-3, with TRBD2 matching 10 bases. The receptor was isolated from a man aged 50 or older in good health. Sequenced: blood. This CDR3 is CASSPPNSGRNTDTQYF. For the CDR3, the DNA is TGTGCCAGCTCACCACCCAATAGCGGGAGGAACACAGATACGCAGTATTTT.